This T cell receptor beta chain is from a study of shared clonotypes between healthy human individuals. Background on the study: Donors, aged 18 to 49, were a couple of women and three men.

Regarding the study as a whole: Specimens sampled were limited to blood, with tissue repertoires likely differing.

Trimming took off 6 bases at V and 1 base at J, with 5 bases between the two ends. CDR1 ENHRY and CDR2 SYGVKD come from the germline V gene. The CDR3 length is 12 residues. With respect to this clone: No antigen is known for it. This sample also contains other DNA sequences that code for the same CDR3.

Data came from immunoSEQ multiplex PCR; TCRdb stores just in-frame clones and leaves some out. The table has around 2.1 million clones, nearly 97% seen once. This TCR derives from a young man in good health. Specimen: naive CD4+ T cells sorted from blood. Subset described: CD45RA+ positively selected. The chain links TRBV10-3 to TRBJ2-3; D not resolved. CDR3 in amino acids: CAISAGTDTQYF. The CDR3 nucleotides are TGTGCCATCAGCGCCGGCACAGATACGCAGTATTTT.